This TCR beta chain was documented in a study of Ad26.COV2.S vaccination and SARS-CoV-2 variants. Study conclusions and caveats: Analyses of TCR breadth and depth may have underestimated total T cell responses. It was vaccine recipients, not placebo recipients, who had the higher spike-specific TCR breadth.

Clones were sequenced by immunoSEQ multiplex PCR, and TCRdb holds only the in-frame ones, with some missing. The sample holds around 380,000 clones; less than 90% are singletons and the top ten take about 3.6%. Treatment denoted: 19 received Ad26.COV2.S at low or high dose, single or two shots; roughly 5 received placebo; per-sample allocation not given. Day 63 after the first injection of vaccine or placebo was the sampling time. Ad26.COV2.S expressed prefusion-stabilized spike from the original Wuhan strain. In the case of this clone: The antigen is not known.

The germline gives CDR1 SGHTA, CDR2 FQGNSA. Trimming shortened V by 2 bases and J by 13 bases, and 12 bases separated the two germline ends. This CDR3 comprises 13 residues. Sequences were derived from peripheral blood, sampled in a trial of Ad26.COV2.S vaccine versus placebo. The chain joins TRBV7-2 to TRBJ2-6; TRBD2 might be the D (6 bases). This clonotype was sampled from a person aged 18-65 years who received the Ad26.COV2.S COVID-19 vaccine or a placebo. CDR3 residues: CASSLYSGRVLTF. CDR3 sequence (DNA): TGTGCCAGCAGCTTATATTCGGGGAGGGTCCTGACTTTC.